Below, 13 T cell receptor beta chains from the same sample are listed, as sequenced in a study of T cell responses to AZD1222 COVID-19 vaccine. Some clones are missing from TCRdb's copy, which holds only in-frame ones; the method was immunoSEQ multiplex PCR. Of about 160,000 clones in the sample, over 75% were seen once. The sequencing here drew on peripheral blood, taken on day 0 of AZD1222 vaccination. Source of these receptors: an adult in good health.

The chain links TRBV4-3 to TRBJ2-1; TRBD2 aligns across 11 bases. Germline CDR1 reads LGHNA; CDR2 reads YSLEER. The CDR3 has 16 residues. With V trimmed by 0 bases and J by 9 bases, 7 bases remained unmatched. CDR3 region: CASSQDLAGGEGEQFF. The CDR3 DNA reads as TGCGCCAGCAGCCAAGATTTAGCGGGGGGGGAAGGTGAGCAGTTCTTC.

The chain employs TRBV9 and TRBJ2-3, with 8 bases matching TRBD2. Germline V lookup: CDR1 SGDLS, CDR2 YYNGEE. The CDR3 consists of 16 residues. V gave up 0 bases and J gave up 3 bases; unmatched junction bases: 6. Written as DNA, the CDR3 is TGTGCCAGCAGCGTAGATGGGCGGGGGGTTACAGATACGCAGTATTTT. As protein: CASSVDGRGVTDTQYF.

This chain connects TRBV28 to TRBJ1-5, with 7 bases aligning to TRBD1. Germline V gives CDR1 MDHEN, CDR2 SYDVKM. With 10 bases clipped from V and 0 bases from J, the junction kept 6 bases outside the gene matches. The CDR3 consists of 14 residues. The CDR3 protein is CATGDRDSNQPQHF. DNA of the CDR3: TGTGCCACGGGGGACAGAGATAGCAATCAGCCCCAGCATTTT. Looking up the rest from reference TRBV28 and TRBJ1-5 gives the full variable domain: DVKVTQSSRYLVKRTGEKVFLECVQDMDHENMFWYRQDPGLGLRLIYFSYDVKMKEKGDIPEGYSVSREKKERFSLILESASTNQTSMYLCATGDRDSNQPQHFGDGTRLSIL.

V is TRBV6-2 or TRBV6-3 and J is TRBJ1-1; D is unresolved. V shed 2 bases and J shed 6 bases, with 7 bases lying between them. This CDR3 spans 12 amino acids. CDR1 is MNHEY, CDR2 SVGEGT, per germline. This CDR3 reads CASSYAGAEAFF. The CDR3 region has the DNA TGTGCCAGCAGTTACGCGGGCGCTGAAGCTTTCTTT.

This clone showed up just once. V is TRBV5-5 and J is TRBJ2-1, with D perhaps matching TRBD1 (5 bases). The CDR3 has 17 amino acids. Trimming took off 2 bases at V and 10 bases at J, with 25 bases between the two ends. The germline gives CDR1 SGHKS, CDR2 YYEKEE (reference sequence). Here the CDR3 reads CASSFYLAQGVGWEQFF. Here the CDR3 DNA reads TGTGCCAGCAGCTTTTATTTGGCGCAGGGTGTTGGGTGGGAGCAGTTCTTC.

The CDR3, as DNA: TGTGCCAGCCGGACAGGGATGAGCACAGATACGCAGTATTTT. This codes for CASRTGMSTDTQYF. The rearrangement links TRBV19 to TRBJ2-3; the match to TRBD1 covers 8 bases. CDR3 length equals 14 residues. From germline, CDR1 is LNHDA and CDR2 SQIVND (reference sequence). The V segment lost 9 bases and the J segment 0 bases; nucleotides outside the gene matches: 5.

The chain employs TRBV6-5 and TRBJ1-5, with D perhaps matching TRBD1 (5 bases). The CDR3 totals 15 residues. Looked up from germline, CDR1 is MNHEY and CDR2 is SVGAGI. V lost 6 bases, J lost 4 bases, and 16 bases lay in between. The CDR3 is CASSTARQSNQPQHF. The CDR3 DNA reads TGTGCCAGCAGCACGGCAAGACAGTCAAATCAGCCCCAGCATTTT.

The chain links TRBV20-1 to TRBJ2-7; D uncertain. The CDR3 sequence is 11 residues long. Per the germline V gene, CDR1 is DFQATT and CDR2 is SNEGSKA (reference sequence). V lost 6 bases and J lost 8, with 14 bases in between. As DNA, the CDR3 is TGCAGTGCCCCCCTTACTAAACAGCAGTACTTC. It yields the protein CSAPLTKQQYF.

The chain combines TRBV7-2 with TRBJ2-7, with D possibly matching TRBD1 (5 bases). Trimming removed 5 bases at V and 2 bases at J, with 13 bases between. This CDR3 spans 14 amino acids. CDR1 and CDR2 from the germline V gene are SGHTA and FQGNSA. CDR3 sequence (DNA): TGTGCCAGCAGCCGTAGGGGTATCCCCTACGAGCAGTACTTC. Translating it yields CASSRRGIPYEQYF.

The chain recombines TRBV15 with TRBJ2-5; D remains ambiguous. Trimming removed 0 bases from V and 12 bases from J, with 17 bases in between. Germline lookup yields CDR1 LNHNV and CDR2 YYDKDF (reference sequence). The length of the CDR3 is 14 residues. The CDR3 sequence: CATSRDAQTQLKYF. Here the CDR3 DNA reads TGTGCCACCAGCAGAGATGCCCAGACGCAGCTAAAGTACTTC. Filled out from reference TRBV15 and TRBJ2-5, the complete variable domain reads DAMVIQNPRYQVTQFGKPVTLSCSQTLNHNVMYWYQQKSSQAPKLLFHYYDKDFNNEADTPDNFQSRRPNTSFCFLDIRSPGLGDTAMYLCATSRDAQTQLKYFGPGTRLLVL.

The chain employs TRBV5-4 and TRBJ2-7; 8 positions match TRBD2. Trimming removed 7 bases from V and 2 bases from J; junction bases left unmatched: 8. CDR3 size: 14 residues. CDR1 is SGHNT and CDR2 is YYREEE in the germline V gene (reference sequence). The chain's CDR3 is CASGEAGVTYEQYF. The CDR3 coding sequence is TGTGCCAGCGGGGAAGCGGGAGTTACCTACGAGCAGTACTTC. Combining the CDR3 with reference TRBV5-4 and TRBJ2-7 gives the whole variable domain ETGVTQSPTHLIKTRGQQVTLRCSSQSGHNTVSWYQQALGQGPQFIFQYYREEENGRGNFPPRFSGLQFPNYSSELNVNALELDDSALYLCASGEAGVTYEQYFGPGTRLTVT.

V is TRBV6-2 or TRBV6-3 and J is TRBJ2-1, with 12 bases matching TRBD2. Germline loops: CDR1 MNHEY, CDR2 SVGEGT. The CDR3 length is 16 residues. V was clipped by 6 bases and J by 7 bases; unmatched bases: 10. For the CDR3, the DNA is TGTGCCAGCAGCCAAGGACTAGCGGGAAGTAAGAATGAGCAGTTCTTC. Translated, it gives CASSQGLAGSKNEQFF.

The chain links TRBV5-6 to TRBJ1-6; 9 bases line up with TRBD1. The CDR3 has 14 residues. The V gene end was trimmed by 2 bases and the J gene end by 7 bases; junction bases not matched to a gene: 1. CDR1 is SGHDT and CDR2 is YYEEEE in the germline V gene. This chain's CDR3 is CASSFGQGNSPLHF. In DNA form, the CDR3 reads TGTGCCAGCAGCTTCGGACAGGGGAATTCACCCCTCCACTTT.